The next 4 T cell receptor beta chains were all read from a single sample in a study of T cells in localized non-small cell lung cancer. Libraries were prepared by immunoSEQ multiplex PCR; TCRdb keeps only in-frame clonotypes and omits some of them. This repertoire shows 30,000 or so clones, more than 85% found once; its top ten account for roughly 30%. The sample was peripheral blood, taken before any cancer treatment. The receptors here all came from a female donor over 55 with stage I lung adenocarcinoma.

The chain has TRBV28 and TRBJ2-7; 8 bases map to TRBD1. V trimming: 10 bases; J trimming: 5 bases; junction bases outside the gene matches: 16. The CDR3 has 15 amino acids. Germline values: CDR1 MDHEN, CDR2 SYDVKM. The CDR3 sequence: CATERPGQVVHEQYF. CDR3 coding DNA: TGTGCCACCGAGCGGCCGGGACAGGTAGTCCACGAGCAGTACTTC.

This clone was seen a handful of times. The rearrangement joins TRBV29-1 to TRBJ2-2; D not certain. The CDR3 has 14 residues. V lost 5 bases, J lost 0 bases, and 10 bases lay in between. Germline CDR1 reads SQVTM; CDR2 reads ANQGSEA. The DNA of the CDR3 is TGCAGCGTTTCCCCCGACACGAACACCGGGGAGCTGTTTTTT. Its protein product is CSVSPDTNTGELFF.

This chain connects TRBV2 to TRBJ2-1, with TRBD1 matching 8 bases. From germline, CDR1 is SNHLY and CDR2 FYNNEI. The CDR3 is 15 residues long. V lost 8 bases and J lost 6; bases outside the gene matches: 12. CDR3 DNA: TGTGCCAGCGGGGTCCGGGACAGGTGGGGCAATGAGCAGTTCTTC. Translated: CASGVRDRWGNEQFF.

The chain joins TRBV19 to TRBJ2-5; TRBD1 aligns across 8 bases. V shed 3 bases and J 5 bases; nucleotides not matched to a gene: 5. This CDR3 region has 14 residues. Germline-derived CDR1 and CDR2 are LNHDA and SQIVND (reference sequence). CDR3 amino acids: CASSMAGGFETQYF. The DNA of the CDR3 is TGTGCCAGTAGTATGGCAGGGGGCTTTGAGACCCAGTACTTC.